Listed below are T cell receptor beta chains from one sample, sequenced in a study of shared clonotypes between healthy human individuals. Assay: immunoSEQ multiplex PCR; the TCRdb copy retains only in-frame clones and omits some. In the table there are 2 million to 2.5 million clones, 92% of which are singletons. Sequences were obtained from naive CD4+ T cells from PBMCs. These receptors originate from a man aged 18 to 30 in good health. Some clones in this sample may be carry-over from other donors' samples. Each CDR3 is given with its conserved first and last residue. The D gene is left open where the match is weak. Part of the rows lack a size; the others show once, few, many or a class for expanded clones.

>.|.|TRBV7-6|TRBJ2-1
TGTGCCAGCAGCTCCCCTAAGCGCAAAGGTAATGAGCAGTTCTTC
CASSSPKRKGNEQFF
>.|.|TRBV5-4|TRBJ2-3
TGTGCCAGCAGCTTGGTGGGGAGCACAGATACGCAGTATTTT
CASSLVGSTDTQYF
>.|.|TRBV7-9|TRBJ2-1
TGTGCCAGCAGCCGGCTTAACAATGAGCAGTTCTTC
CASSRLNNEQFF
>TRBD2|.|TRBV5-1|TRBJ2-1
TGCGCCAGCAGCTTGGCACTAGCGGGACCCTACAATGAGCAGTTCTTC
CASSLALAGPYNEQFF
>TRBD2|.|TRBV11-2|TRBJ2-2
TGTGCCAGCAGCTTACCCGGGGGGAGCACCGGGGAGCTGTTTTTT
CASSLPGGSTGELFF
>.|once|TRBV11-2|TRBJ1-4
TGTGCCAGCAGCTTAAGACAGGCGAAATCAACTAATGAAAAACTGTTTTTT
CASSLRQAKSTNEKLFF
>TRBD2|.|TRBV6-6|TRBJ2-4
TGTGCCAGCAGTTACCCAGCAGGAACTAGCGGAAACATTCAGTACTTC
CASSYPAGTSGNIQYF
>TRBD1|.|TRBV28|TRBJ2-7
TGTGCCAGCAGAAGACAGGGGGCCTACGAGCAGTACTTC
CASRRQGAYEQYF
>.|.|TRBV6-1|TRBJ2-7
TGTGCCAGCAAGTGGCGGAACTCGGACGAGCAGTACTTC
CASKWRNSDEQYF
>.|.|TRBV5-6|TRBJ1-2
TGTGCCAGCAGCCCGGGCGGGGAGGGCTACACCTTC
CASSPGGEGYTF
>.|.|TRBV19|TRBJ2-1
TGTGCCAGTAGTATAGGTCAGGGTACCTACAATGAGCAGTTCTTC
CASSIGQGTYNEQFF
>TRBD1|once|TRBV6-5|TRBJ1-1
TGTGCCACCAAATTAAACAGGGGGCCGGGCACTGAAGCTTTCTTT
CATKLNRGPGTEAFF
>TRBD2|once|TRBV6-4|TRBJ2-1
TGTGCCAGCAGTGGCCCTGGGCGGGAGGAATACAATGAGCAGTTCTTC
CASSGPGREEYNEQFF
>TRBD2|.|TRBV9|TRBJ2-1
TGTGCCAGCAGCGTAGACCCCAGCGGGAGGTCAAAAACCTACAATGAGCAGTTCTTC
CASSVDPSGRSKTYNEQFF
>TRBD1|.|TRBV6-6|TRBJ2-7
TGTGCCAGCAGTTATCCGGGACAGGGTTTAAATGAGCAGTACTTC
CASSYPGQGLNEQYF
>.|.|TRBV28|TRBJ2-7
TGTGCCAGCAGTGCCCGTGGTGGAAACCATAGGAGCTCCTACGAGCAGTACTTC
CASSARGGNHRSSYEQYF
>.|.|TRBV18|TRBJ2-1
TGTGCCAGCTCACCACTGCCTTACAATGAGCAGTTCTTC
CASSPLPYNEQFF
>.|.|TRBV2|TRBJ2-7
TGTGCCAGCAGAAGGGAGGTCACCTACGAGCAGTACTTC
CASRREVTYEQYF
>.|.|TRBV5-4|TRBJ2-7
TGTGCCAGCAGCCCGGCCGCGAGGGTAGACTCCTACGAGCAGTACTTC
CASSPAARVDSYEQYF
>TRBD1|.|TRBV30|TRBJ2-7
TGTGCCTGGAGTGCCGACAGGGGCAACGAGCAGTACTTC
CAWSADRGNEQYF
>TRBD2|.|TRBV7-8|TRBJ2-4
TGTGCCAGCAGCCCAGAACCTAGCGGGAAAAACATTCAGTACTTC
CASSPEPSGKNIQYF
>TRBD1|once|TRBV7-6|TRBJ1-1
TGTGCCAGCAGCCCCTCTTACCCTTCACAGGGGGGGGACACTGAAGCTTTCTTT
CASSPSYPSQGGDTEAFF
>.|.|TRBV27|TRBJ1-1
TGTGCCAGCAGGCCTAATAGGGAGAACACTGAAGCTTTCTTT
CASRPNRENTEAFF
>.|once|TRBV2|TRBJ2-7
TGTGCCAACGGGAAACAAGCCTACGAGCAGTACTTC
CANGKQAYEQYF
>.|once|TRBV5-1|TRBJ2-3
TGCGCCAGCAGCTTTGTGTTAGCTTCGCCAGATACGCAGTATTTT
CASSFVLASPDTQYF
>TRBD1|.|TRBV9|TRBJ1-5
TGTGCCAGCAGCCCCGGACAGGGTGGGCGCAATCAGCCCCAGCATTTT
CASSPGQGGRNQPQHF
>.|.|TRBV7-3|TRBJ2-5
TGTGCCAGCAGCTTAAGGTCCGGGGAGACCCAGTACTTC
CASSLRSGETQYF